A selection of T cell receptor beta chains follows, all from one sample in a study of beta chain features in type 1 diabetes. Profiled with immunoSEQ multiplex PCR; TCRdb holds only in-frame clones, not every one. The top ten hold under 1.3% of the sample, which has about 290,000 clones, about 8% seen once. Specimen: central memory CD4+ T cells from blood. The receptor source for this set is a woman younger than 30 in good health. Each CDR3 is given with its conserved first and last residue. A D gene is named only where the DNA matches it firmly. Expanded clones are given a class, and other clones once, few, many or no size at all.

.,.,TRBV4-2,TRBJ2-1,TGTGCCAGCAGCCAAGCCGCGCGGCGAGGCTCCTACAATGAGCAGTTCTTC,CASSQAARRGSYNEQFF
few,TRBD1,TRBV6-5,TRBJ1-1,TGTGCCAGCAGTTTGACAGGGGCCACTGAAGCTTTCTTT,CASSLTGATEAFF
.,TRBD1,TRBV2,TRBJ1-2,TGTGCCAGCAGCAGGGGGAGGGGACCCTATGGCTACACCTTC,CASSRGRGPYGYTF
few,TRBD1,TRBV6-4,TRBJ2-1,TGTGCCAGCAGCGCCGACAAGGGGGCATACAATGAGCAGTTCTTC,CASSADKGAYNEQFF
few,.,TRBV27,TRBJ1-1,TGTGCCAGCAGTTTAAGGGTGAGCACTGAAGCTTTCTTT,CASSLRVSTEAFF
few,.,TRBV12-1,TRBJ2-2,TGTGCCAGCAGCTTCCAGGGTGGGTCTTCGTTCACCGGGGAGCTGTTTTTT,CASSFQGGSSFTGELFF
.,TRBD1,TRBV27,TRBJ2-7,TGTGCCAGCAGCTACAGGGGGCGGACCTACGAGCAGTACTTC,CASSYRGRTYEQYF
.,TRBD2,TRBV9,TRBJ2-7,TGTGCCAGCAGCGCCACTAGCGGGCCCTACGAGCAGTACTTC,CASSATSGPYEQYF
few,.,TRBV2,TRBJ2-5,TGTGCCAGCAGTGAAACGGTTAACAAAGAGACCCAGTACTTC,CASSETVNKETQYF
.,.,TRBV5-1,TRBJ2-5,TGCGCCAGCAGCTTGTCATCTTGGGGTCAAGAGACCCAGTACTTC,CASSLSSWGQETQYF
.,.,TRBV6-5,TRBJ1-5,TGTGCCAGCAGAAGCGGACAGCGGAATCAGCCCCAGCATTTT,CASRSGQRNQPQHF
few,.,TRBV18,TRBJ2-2,TGTGCCAGCTCAACAGTCACCGGGGAGCTGTTTTTT,CASSTVTGELFF
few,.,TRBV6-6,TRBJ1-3,TGTGCCAGCAGTTCCCACCAGGATGGGGGAAACACCATATATTTT,CASSSHQDGGNTIYF
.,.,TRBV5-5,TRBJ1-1,TGTGCCAGCAGCCTCAACAGGGAAAACACTGAAGCTTTCTTT,CASSLNRENTEAFF
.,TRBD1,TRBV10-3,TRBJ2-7,TGTGCCATCAGTGAGTCAAATTCCCCGACAGGGGGCTCCTACGAGCAGTACTTC,CAISESNSPTGGSYEQYF
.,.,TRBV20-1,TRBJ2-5,TGCAGTGCTACAGACAGGGAGACCCAGTACTTC,CSATDRETQYF
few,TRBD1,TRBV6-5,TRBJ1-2,TGTGCCAGCAGTCGACAGGGTGTTGACTATGGCTACACCTTC,CASSRQGVDYGYTF
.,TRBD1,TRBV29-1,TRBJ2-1,TGCAGCGTTTCTTACACCGGGACAGGGGTGGGAAATGAGCAGTTCTTC,CSVSYTGTGVGNEQFF
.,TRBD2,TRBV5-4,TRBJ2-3,TGTGCCAGCTCCCAGGCTGGGACTAGCGTGGATACGCAGTATTTT,CASSQAGTSVDTQYF
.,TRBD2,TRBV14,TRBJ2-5,TGTGCCAGCAGCCGTCATCTTGCGGGAGTAGAGACCCAGTACTTC,CASSRHLAGVETQYF
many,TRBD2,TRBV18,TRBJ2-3,TGTGCCAGCTCACCGTCTAGCGGGGGGGCAACAGATACGCAGTATTTT,CASSPSSGGATDTQYF
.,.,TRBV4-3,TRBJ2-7,TGCGCCAGCAGCCAAGAAAAGGGGAAGGGAACCTACGAGCAGTACTTC,CASSQEKGKGTYEQYF
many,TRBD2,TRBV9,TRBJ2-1,TGTGCCAGCAGCCTAGGACTAGGCAATGAGCAGTTCTTC,CASSLGLGNEQFF
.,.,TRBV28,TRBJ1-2,TGTGCCAGCAGTTTATCTAACTATGGCTACACCTTC,CASSLSNYGYTF
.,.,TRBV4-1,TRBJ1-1,TGCGCCAGCAGCCAACAGGGGTGGACTGAAGCTTTCTTT,CASSQQGWTEAFF
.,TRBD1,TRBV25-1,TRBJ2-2,TGTGCCAGCAGTGAGTTTCAGGACAGGGGTTCCGGGGAGCTGTTTTTT,CASSEFQDRGSGELFF
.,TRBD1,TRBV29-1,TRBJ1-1,TGCAGCGTTAGGGGACAGTCGTTAACCACTGAAGCTTTCTTT,CSVRGQSLTTEAFF
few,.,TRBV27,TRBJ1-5,TGTGCCAGCAGTTTTCAAAAAGGGAGCAATCAGCCCCAGCATTTT,CASSFQKGSNQPQHF
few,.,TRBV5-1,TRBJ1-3,TGCGCCAGCAGCGCCGGGGACGGATCATTCTCTGGAAACACCATATATTTT,CASSAGDGSFSGNTIYF
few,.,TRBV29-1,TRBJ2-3,TGCAGCGTAATCCCGACACAGGATTATACGTATTTT,CSVIPTQDYTYF
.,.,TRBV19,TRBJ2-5,TGTGCCAGTAGTCGTGCGGAGCGTGAGACCCAGTACTTC,CASSRAERETQYF
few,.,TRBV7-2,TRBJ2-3,TGTGCCAGCAGCTCCGGGGGGCGGGTTTGGGTAGATACGCAGTATTTT,CASSSGGRVWVDTQYF
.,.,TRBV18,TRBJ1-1,TGTGCCAGCTCACCGTCCGGGGGGAGGACTGAAGCTTTCTTT,CASSPSGGRTEAFF
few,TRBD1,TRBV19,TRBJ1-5,TGTGCCACCCGGTGGCGGACAGGGGGTGGCTTGAGCAATCAGCCCCAGCATTTT,CATRWRTGGGLSNQPQHF
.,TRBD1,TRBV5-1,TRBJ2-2,TGCGCCAGCAGCTTTGACCGGGACAGGGTCTCCGGGGAGCTGTTTTTT,CASSFDRDRVSGELFF
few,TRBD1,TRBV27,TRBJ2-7,TGTGCCAGCCGCGACGGTGGAGGACAGGGGACCTACGAGCAGTACTTC,CASRDGGGQGTYEQYF
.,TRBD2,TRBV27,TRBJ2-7,TGTGCCAGCAGTCTAGCCCCTAGCGGGAGGTACGAGCAGTACTTC,CASSLAPSGRYEQYF
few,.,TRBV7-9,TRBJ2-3,TGTGCCAGCAGCTTAATCCAGGTTTCAGGAGATACGCAGTATTTT,CASSLIQVSGDTQYF
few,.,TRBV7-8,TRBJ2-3,TGTGCCAGCAGCTTGCCGGGCACAGATACGCAGTATTTT,CASSLPGTDTQYF